This T cell receptor beta chain was identified during a study of blood T cells in healthy people across ages. This clonotype appeared once. A second roughly 6 to 12 cycle PCR used barcoded and J-beta primers. TCRdb called the 5' RACE reads again in MiXCR, with one record for every CDR3 protein. This sample yields about 970,000 distinct CDR3 sequences, of which roughly 51% are seen a single time; 20% to 25% belongs to the top ten. The germline V and J ends were trimmed by 5 bases and 8 bases, with 15 bases remaining between them. CDR3 size: 13 residues. What was sequenced was blood. The sequence was obtained from a woman between 55 and 75 years old in good health. The J gene is TRBJ1-2, the V gene TRBV12-3 or TRBV12-4, with D possibly TRBD1 on 6 matching bases. The CDR3 DNA sequence: TGTGCCAGCAGTGTAATGGGGGCTAAAGGCTACACCTTC. Its translation: CASSVMGAKGYTF.